Following are 3 T cell receptor beta chains from one sample sequenced in a study of T cell clusters in autoimmune cytopenias. TRB was amplified from roughly 0.25 ug of peripheral blood genomic DNA per sample. TRB rearrangements were amplified by touch-down multiplex PCR with mixed TRB-A/B primers. TCRdb reprocessed the multiplex PCR reads, keeping one entry per CDR3 protein, no DNA. The table lists several thousand distinct CDR3 sequences. The same data also contributed to another study, on T cell repertoires in aging, cancer and after chemotherapy.

Sequencing used peripheral blood. The receptors come from a human donor in good health.

This chain uses TRBV6-6 with TRBJ2-2; TCRdb's D gene call, TRBD2, goes unchecked for lack of DNA. The CDR3 sequence is 15 residues long. Per germline, CDR1 MNHNY and CDR2 SVGAGI (reference sequence). The chain's CDR3 is CASRLTSGRTGELFF.

Judged by frequency, this clonotype is medium-sized. The rearrangement joins TRBV19 to TRBJ2-1; there is no DNA to check the TCRdb D call of TRBD2. The CDR3 is 18 amino acids. Germline CDR1 LNHDA, CDR2 SQIVND (reference sequence). The CDR3: CASSTLAGGRSSYNEQFF.

This clonotype is deemed medium-sized by its frequency. This chain uses TRBV29-1 with TRBJ2-7; TCRdb's D call of TRBD2 is untestable without DNA. Germline V lookup: CDR1 SQVTM, CDR2 ANQGSEA. The CDR3 contains 14 residues. This CDR3 reads CSVLRLAGSYEQYF.